This TCR beta chain comes out of a study of beta chain features in type 1 diabetes (dated 2018 in TCRdb). Regarding the research as a whole: No differences in mean age, gender distribution, total cell number or subset yield were found between patients and healthy donors. Whereas all 30 or so donors provided naive and central memory subsets, regulatory and stem cell-like memory subsets were isolated from just 8 patients and about eight healthy donors. In the study, recently diagnosed type 1 diabetes patients and matched healthy donors were compared on the TCRB repertoires of their sorted circulating CD4+ T cell subsets. A total of about 100,000,000 sorted cells were examined across all samples, and RNA yield correlated strongly with the number of cells per subset. What the authors observed across the whole study: A moderate but significant shortening of TCRB CDR3 length was observed in type 1 diabetes patients in all four CD4+ subsets. Sequencing cDNA rather than genomic DNA could over-represent highly expressing activated cells, although activation and CD3 levels did not differ between groups. At VDJ recombination sites, patients with type 1 diabetes made fewer insertions and deleted more nucleotides, a pattern implying thymic rearrangement abnormalities. HLA sub-analyses involved small numbers of individuals, so any influence of HLA type on TCRB rearrangement remained unresolved. Naive, central memory and regulatory TCRB repertoires appeared more similar among patients than among healthy donors. PCR may preferentially amplify shorter templates, but because patient and control samples were amplified and corrected together, any resulting skew would affect both groups equally.

Each donor gave one peripheral blood draw, roughly 110 mL on average, collected into heparinised tubes. A BD FACSAria II and a panel including CD45RO, CCR7, CD25, CD127, CD95 and CD27 were used to sort naive, central memory, regulatory and stem cell-like memory CD4+ T cells. Purity was above 95% for every sorted population. PBMCs were isolated right away by Lymphoprep density gradient centrifugation and were stained directly, without culture. So that batch effects would be minimized, each experiment stained and sorted samples in pairs, pairing one healthy donor with one patient. The germline V gene provides CDR1 SNHLY and CDR2 FYNNEI. Compared with germline, V lacks 5 bases and J lacks 5 bases; bases without a gene match: 3. From the cysteine up to the phenylalanine, the CDR3 has a length of 13 residues. This entry keeps only the CDR3 DNA: 39 bases, framed from base 1. The entire isolated RNA was reverse transcribed using the High Capacity cDNA Reverse Transcription Kit, and thus expressed TCRB transcripts were sequenced. Deep immunoSEQ sequencing was performed on naive, central memory and regulatory T cell samples, with an average of about 4 million total reads per sample. Sorted cells were lysed in RLT buffer and RNA was extracted with DNase-treated RNeasy Micro or Mini kits, depending on cell number. Each cell subset was processed separately to prevent cross-contamination, with patient and healthy donor samples processed together. The immunoSEQ multiplex PCR was used to amplify TCRB sequences from cDNA, generating 87-bp fragments that spanned the CDR3 region. Sequencing of the amplicons was performed on the Illumina HiSeq platform. As for the authors' bioinformatics: PCR bias was corrected computationally using synthetic template baselines, and reads within Hamming distance 2 were collapsed, with unmergeable singletons discarded. Reads were aligned against IMGT so that V, D and J genes, CDR3 length and insertions or deletions at six rearrangement sites could be assigned. Clonotype counts were normalized to sorted cell number within each subset before computing true diversity and Gini coefficients with the tcR R package. Repertoire sharing was quantified using the overlap coefficient calculated on TCRB nucleotide sequences. Out-of-frame TCRB sequences from naive cells were analyzed as a proxy for the pre-selection repertoire. The table was pulled from immuneACCESS by TCRdb, which kept in-frame rearrangements only. Such tables lose some clones; where checked, under half of the loss comes from unresolved V genes, and the rest has no known cause. The DNA gave D and trimming, while V, J and clone size come from that table. The sample includes 450,000 or so clones, with about an eighth observed a single time. Clones ranked in the top ten supply about 0.042% of the sample.

This clone was detected only a few times. Its antigen remains undetermined. Base qualities were left out, and no much larger clone turns up one base away. The sample consisted of naive CD4+ T cells from blood. The sample's cell subset or site, from its label and the paper: true naive CD4+ T cells. The receptor comes from a woman aged 18 to 35 in good health. This receptor chain uses TRBV2 and TRBJ2-5, with TRBD2 matching 9 junction bases. The DNA sequence is TGTGCCAGCAGTCCGGGACTAGCCGAGACCCAGTACTTC. It is translated as CASSPGLAETQYF.